The 30 T cell receptor beta chains below come from one sample, sequenced in a study of shared clonotypes between healthy human individuals. TCRdb's copy holds only in-frame clones and misses some; the assay was immunoSEQ multiplex PCR. This sample has roughly 1,500,000 clones, with 95% to 99% found just once. Sequenced sample: naive CD4+ T cells sorted from blood. Subset noted: CD45RA+ positively selected. All receptors derive from a man younger than 40 in good health.

This sequence joins TRBV15 and TRBJ2-1; no definite D call. V dropped 0 bases and J dropped 10 bases, with 4 bases sitting between them. The CDR3 runs to 11 residues. Germline loops: CDR1 LNHNV, CDR2 YYDKDF (reference sequence). The CDR3 nucleotides read TGTGCCACCAGCAGAGAGAGGGAGCAGTTCTTC. Translated: CATSREREQFF.

The chain recombines TRBV6-5 with TRBJ1-2, with no clear D. There are 14 residues in the CDR3. The germline V and J ends were trimmed by 3 bases and 7 bases, with 15 bases remaining between them. Germline V gives CDR1 MNHEY, CDR2 SVGAGI. CDR3 DNA: TGTGCCAGCAGTTATTCTGAGAAATGGGGTGGCTACACCTTC. This gives the protein CASSYSEKWGGYTF.

The chain joins TRBV4-3 to TRBJ2-1, with 12 bases fitting TRBD2. V shed 3 bases, J shed 5 bases, and the junction held 5 bases outside the gene matches. From germline, CDR1 is LGHNA and CDR2 YSLEER. The CDR3 totals 16 residues. The CDR3 region is CASSHGGTSGHNEQFF. CDR3 DNA sequence: TGCGCCAGCAGCCATGGCGGGACTAGCGGGCACAATGAGCAGTTCTTC.

The chain carries TRBV18 and TRBJ2-7; 10 nucleotides align to TRBD1. CDR1 and CDR2 (germline): KGHSH, LQKENI. J was trimmed by 7 bases and V by 5 bases; bases with no gene match: 11. This CDR3 has 15 residues. As DNA, the CDR3 is TGTGCCAGCTCAACTGTCGACAGGGGGCTGGGGGAGCAGTACTTC. As protein: CASSTVDRGLGEQYF.

Here the CDR3 DNA reads TGTGCCAGCAGTTTCGTAAGGGAGCTGTTTTTT. Protein product: CASSFVRELFF. The chain has TRBV28 and TRBJ2-2; D not resolved. This CDR3 has 11 residues. CDR1 and CDR2 (germline): MDHEN, SYDVKM. V dropped 3 bases and J dropped 9 bases, with 5 bases sitting between them.

CDR3 protein: CASSLTSHQTSLKTQYF. The CDR3 DNA is TGTGCCAGCAGCTTAACTTCCCACCAAACTAGCTTGAAGACCCAGTACTTC. The chain uses TRBV7-6 and TRBJ2-5; D possibly corresponds to TRBD2 (6 bases). CDR3 length: 17 amino acids. Germline values: CDR1 SGHVS, CDR2 FNYEAQ. Deletions cut 2 bases from V and 6 bases from J, with 22 bases between.

This chain uses TRBV28 with TRBJ2-7; D might be TRBD2 (6 bases). The CDR3 is 14 residues long. Germline V gene sequence: CDR1 MDHEN, CDR2 SYDVKM. Trimming cost V 5 bases and J 12 bases, with 23 bases left between them. CDR3 nucleotides: TGTGCCAGCAGTCTCCGTTGGGGACTTAGCTTTCCGTACTTC. This gives the protein CASSLRWGLSFPYF.

The J gene is TRBJ2-1, the V gene TRBV4-3; 9 positions agree with TRBD2. This CDR3 has 16 amino acids. Germline CDR1 LGHNA, CDR2 YSLEER. V was clipped by 2 bases and J by 4 bases; unmatched bases: 6. The CDR3 is CASSQQRLADYNEQFF. In DNA form, the CDR3 reads TGCGCCAGCAGCCAACAAAGACTAGCGGATTACAATGAGCAGTTCTTC.

A word on this clone: Other DNA sequences in the sample encode the same CDR3. The J gene is TRBJ2-5, the V gene TRBV18; D unresolved. V lost 3 bases to trimming and J lost 2 bases, with 7 bases between them. Germline assignment: CDR1 KGHSH and CDR2 LQKENI. This CDR3 is 13 amino acids long. CDR3 in amino acids: CASSPRAQETQYF. Written as DNA, the CDR3 is TGTGCCAGCTCACCTAGGGCTCAAGAGACCCAGTACTTC.

The chain links TRBV14 to TRBJ2-3, with D unclear. The CDR3 is made up of 12 amino acids. Trimming pared 4 bases from V and 5 bases from J, leaving 7 bases between. Germline V lookup: CDR1 SGHDN, CDR2 FVKESK. In DNA, the CDR3 is TGTGCCAGCAGCCTCCATAAAGATACGCAGTATTTT. This gives the protein CASSLHKDTQYF.

This chain connects TRBV28 to TRBJ2-3, with 12 bases aligning to TRBD2. From germline, CDR1 is MDHEN and CDR2 SYDVKM. The CDR3 consists of 18 residues. Unmatched junction bases numbered 9, after V lost 5 bases and J lost 0 bases. Here the CDR3 reads CASSPLAGGIPSTDTQYF. The CDR3 bases are TGTGCCAGCAGTCCTCTAGCGGGAGGGATTCCTAGCACAGATACGCAGTATTTT.

A word on this clone: The junction and the germline gene differ at one end; a read error may be behind it. This chain joins TRBV4-3 and TRBJ2-3; tentatively, D is TRBD1 (6 bases). The germline V gene has CDR1 LGHNA and CDR2 YSLEER. The CDR3 length is 11 residues. CDR3 bases: TGCGCCAGCAGCCAGCAGCCAAGACAGGTATTT. Protein: CASSQQPRQVF.

The V and J genes are TRBV4-3 and TRBJ1-4; tentative D call: TRBD1 (6 bases). The germline V and J ends were trimmed by 4 bases and 2 bases, with 8 bases remaining between them. The CDR3 covers 14 residues. The germline V gene has CDR1 LGHNA and CDR2 YSLEER. CDR3 sequence: CASSLGQTNEKLFF. The DNA of the CDR3 is TGCGCCAGCAGCCTCGGACAGACTAATGAAAAACTGTTTTTT.

The rearrangement uses TRBV18 and TRBJ1-1; 7 positions match TRBD1. With V trimmed by 6 bases and J by 4 bases, 14 bases remained unmatched. This CDR3 has 16 residues. Germline V gives CDR1 KGHSH, CDR2 LQKENI. CDR3 sequence: CASSLDRVEESTEAFF. The CDR3 bases are TGTGCCAGCTCCCTCGACAGGGTGGAGGAGAGCACTGAAGCTTTCTTT.

CDR3 residues: CASSSRTGGTDTQYF. The CDR3 bases are TGTGCCAGCAGTTCGCGGACAGGGGGCACAGATACGCAGTATTTT. The chain has TRBV27 and TRBJ2-3; 9 bases line up with TRBD1. The V gene end was trimmed by 4 bases and the J gene end by 1 base; junction bases not matched to a gene: 3. This CDR3 is 15 amino acids long. Germline CDR1 is MNHEY and CDR2 is SMNVEV (reference sequence).

The gene calls are TRBV28 and TRBJ1-4, with D maybe TRBD1 (5 bases). Per the germline V gene, CDR1 is MDHEN and CDR2 is SYDVKM. This CDR3 is built from 16 residues. Trimming shortened V by 4 bases and J by 2 bases, and 14 bases separated the two germline ends. CDR3 region: CASSSPSGSTNEKLFF. In nucleotides, the CDR3 is TGTGCCAGCAGTTCGCCTTCAGGGTCTACTAATGAAAAACTGTTTTTT.

The chain carries TRBV19 and TRBJ1-1; no clear D gene. Germline V gives CDR1 LNHDA, CDR2 SQIVND (reference sequence). V was cut by 5 bases and J by 2 bases, with 12 bases left in between. CDR3 length: 14 amino acids. CDR3 residues: CASSPGLRNTEAFF. Here the CDR3 DNA reads TGTGCCAGTAGTCCGGGCCTCCGTAACACTGAAGCTTTCTTT.

The rearrangement joins TRBV5-1 to TRBJ2-7, with a tentative D call TRBD1 (5 bases). Germline CDR1 and CDR2: SGHRS and YFSETQ. The CDR3 length is 14 residues. V lost 4 bases and J 0 bases, leaving 11 bases between the germline ends. The CDR3 sequence: CASSIQVTSYEQYF. The CDR3 DNA reads as TGCGCCAGCAGCATACAGGTTACCTCCTACGAGCAGTACTTC.

V is TRBV5-4 and J is TRBJ2-5, with 10 bases lining up with TRBD1. Per the germline V gene, CDR1 is SGHNT and CDR2 is YYREEE (reference sequence). V gave up 5 bases and J gave up 4 bases; unmatched junction bases: 5. CDR3 length equals 14 residues. This chain's CDR3 is CASSWTGGGETQYF. The CDR3 DNA sequence: TGTGCCAGCAGTTGGACAGGGGGTGGAGAGACCCAGTACTTC. Full variable domain (outside the CDR3, taken from reference TRBV5-4 and TRBJ2-5): ETGVTQSPTHLIKTRGQQVTLRCSSQSGHNTVSWYQQALGQGPQFIFQYYREEENGRGNFPPRFSGLQFPNYSSELNVNALELDDSALYLCASSWTGGGETQYFGPGTRLLVL.

This chain uses TRBV6-5 with TRBJ2-5; 10 positions match TRBD1. The CDR3 is 14 residues long. Germline V lookup: CDR1 MNHEY, CDR2 SVGAGI. The junction had 6 bases not matched to a gene; V was cut back by 6 bases and J by 5 bases. CDR3 sequence (DNA): TGTGCCAGCAGAACGACAGGGGGCCCGGAGACCCAGTACTTC. It is translated as CASRTTGGPETQYF.

J is TRBJ2-1 and V is TRBV27; D remains ambiguous. This CDR3 has 14 amino acids. CDR1 and CDR2 from the germline V gene are MNHEY and SMNVEV (reference sequence). Trimming took 8 bases from V and 1 from J, leaving 12 bases between them. DNA for the CDR3: TGTGCCAGCCGAGTCCTCCTATCCTACAATGAGCAGTTCTTC. As protein: CASRVLLSYNEQFF.

This chain uses TRBV7-2 with TRBJ2-3; the D call may be TRBD1 or TRBD2 (5 bases each). Germline assignment: CDR1 SGHTA and CDR2 FQGNSA. The CDR3 extends over 15 amino acids. Trimming left V 7 bases short and J 4 bases short, with 18 bases between. CDR3 residues: CASTGLAIGADTQYF. The CDR3 DNA follows: TGTGCCAGCACGGGGCTAGCAATTGGGGCAGATACGCAGTATTTT.

The chain links TRBV28 to TRBJ2-1; 9 bases agree with TRBD2. CDR3 size: 16 residues. Germline V CDR1 and CDR2: MDHEN, SYDVKM. In DNA, the CDR3 is TGTGTCTTGATGGGCGGGAGGGCCACGGTGGGGAATGAGCAGTTCTTC. This sequence encodes CVLMGGRATVGNEQFF. The full variable domain, its missing parts supplied by reference TRBV28 and TRBJ2-1, is DVKVTQSSRYLVKRTGEKVFLECVQDMDHENMFWYRQDPGLGLRLIYFSYDVKMKEKGDIPEGYSVSREKKERFSLILESASTNQTSMYLCVLMGGRATVGNEQFFGPGTRLTVL.

This chain uses TRBV19 with TRBJ2-1; 10 positions agree with TRBD2. This CDR3 comprises 17 residues. Germline assignment: CDR1 LNHDA and CDR2 SQIVND (reference sequence). V trimming: 5 bases; J trimming: 1 base; junction bases outside the gene matches: 8. The CDR3 DNA follows: TGTGCCAGTAGTGCACCTAGCGGGAGAGGGTCCTACAATGAGCAGTTCTTC. Translation: CASSAPSGRGSYNEQFF. Supplemented by reference TRBV19 and TRBJ2-1, the full variable domain reads DGGITQSPKYLFRKEGQNVTLSCEQNLNHDAMYWYRQDPGQGLRLIYYSQIVNDFQKGDIAEGYSVSREKKESFPLTVTSAQKNPTAFYLCASSAPSGRGSYNEQFFGPGTRLTVL.

The chain joins TRBV11-2 to TRBJ2-7; 7 nucleotides line up with TRBD2. Germline values: CDR1 SGHAT, CDR2 FQNNGV. With V trimmed by 3 bases and J by 0 bases, 14 bases remained unmatched. The CDR3 is 18 residues long. DNA of the CDR3: TGTGCCAGCAGCTTTGTCCAGGTAGCTAGCGGATTCTCCTACGAGCAGTACTTC. It codes for CASSFVQVASGFSYEQYF.

This rearrangement joins TRBV7-3 to TRBJ2-7, with D possibly being TRBD2 (5 bases). The CDR3 consists of 13 residues. Germline V gene data show CDR1 as SGHTA and CDR2 as FQGTGA. V shed 5 bases and J shed 4 bases, with 12 bases lying between them. As DNA, the CDR3 is TGTGCCAGCAGCCCGAGGGTGGGGTACGAGCAGTACTTC. It translates to CASSPRVGYEQYF.

With regard to this clone: This same CDR3 is encoded by further DNA sequences in the sample. The rearrangement uses TRBV5-1 and TRBJ2-5; D unclear. CDR3 size: 12 residues. Germline CDR1 is SGHRS and CDR2 is YFSETQ. V was clipped by 0 bases and J by 5 bases, with 5 bases between them. The CDR3 DNA sequence: TGCGCCAGCAGCTTGGTCGGCGAGACCCAGTACTTC. It codes for CASSLVGETQYF.

The CDR3 protein is CASSQSQGSYNEQFF. The CDR3 DNA follows: TGTGCCAGCAGCCAATCACAGGGGTCCTACAATGAGCAGTTCTTC. This chain uses TRBV16 with TRBJ2-1, with TRBD1 identical over 7 bases. The V gene end was trimmed by 0 bases and the J gene end by 1 base; junction bases not matched to a gene: 0. This CDR3 contains 15 residues. The germline gives CDR1 KGHSY, CDR2 FQNENV.

In its sample, this clone was seen once. An end of the junction differs from the germline gene, which may be a read error. The V gene is TRBV5-4, the J gene TRBJ1-1; D perhaps matches TRBD1 (5 bases). The CDR3 is 15 residues long. Germline CDR1 and CDR2: SGHNT and YYREEE (reference sequence). CDR3 sequence (DNA): TGTGCCAGCAGCCTAGAGGGGACGGTGAACGCTGAAGCTTTCTTT. Protein sequence: CASSLEGTVNAEAFF.

The chain carries TRBV5-1 and TRBJ2-3; 11 positions agree with TRBD2. Germline V CDR1 and CDR2: SGHRS, YFSETQ. This CDR3 spans 16 amino acids. Unmatched junction bases numbered 4, after V lost 4 bases and J lost 0 bases. CDR3 nucleotides: TGCGCCAGCAGCCAAAGGACTAGCGGGAGCACAGATACGCAGTATTTT. This encodes CASSQRTSGSTDTQYF.